These 18 T cell receptor beta chains were sequenced from one sample in a study of cytomegalovirus exposure and HLA in healthy donors. PCR amplification relied on 60 Vbeta primers (plus 13 Jbeta primers). This table comes from immunoSEQ multiplex PCR, and its TCRdb copy is limited to in-frame clones, with some not included. The repertoire holds 160,000 or so clones, with under 80% as singletons. Sequencing was done on a sample of PBMCs. The receptors here all came from a man between 40 and 49 years old in good health and CMV-seronegative.

The V and J genes are TRBV2 and TRBJ2-3, with D tentatively TRBD1 (6 bases). Trimming stripped 5 bases from V and 0 bases from J, with 9 bases between. Germline values: CDR1 SNHLY, CDR2 FYNNEI. The CDR3 covers 14 residues. In DNA form, the CDR3 reads TGTGCCAGCAGTCCGACAGGCAGCACAGATACGCAGTATTTT. Its translation: CASSPTGSTDTQYF.

The chain links TRBV6-4 to TRBJ2-3; TRBD1 is a possible D gene (6 bases). CDR3 length equals 14 residues. Trimming took off 8 bases at V and 2 bases at J, with 14 bases between the two ends. Germline V gives CDR1 MRHNA, CDR2 SNTAGT. CDR3 coding DNA: TGTGCCAGCTCAATGGACAGTTACACAGATACGCAGTATTTT. Translated: CASSMDSYTDTQYF.

DNA of the CDR3: TGTGCCAGTAGTACGCAACGGGACATGCTTTACGAGCAGTACTTC. Translation: CASSTQRDMLYEQYF. The chain employs TRBV19 and TRBJ2-7; a possible D gene is TRBD1 (6 bases). The CDR3 is 15 amino acids. Trimming removed 4 bases from V and 4 bases from J, with 17 bases in between. Germline V gene sequence: CDR1 LNHDA, CDR2 SQIVND (reference sequence).

The rearrangement links TRBV15 to TRBJ2-7; 9 bases are a match to TRBD1. Per germline, CDR1 LNHNV and CDR2 YYDKDF (reference sequence). With V trimmed by 0 bases and J by 2 bases, 5 bases remained unmatched. This CDR3 contains 16 residues. DNA for the CDR3: TGTGCCACCAGCAGAGATATCCGACAGGGGGCCTACGAGCAGTACTTC. The encoded protein is CATSRDIRQGAYEQYF.

The chain carries TRBV7-2 and TRBJ2-7; TRBD1 matches at 7 bases. This CDR3 has 13 amino acids. The V gene's germline CDR1 is SGHTA and CDR2 FQGNSA. The junction had 3 bases not matched to a gene; V was cut back by 5 bases and J by 2 bases. CDR3 in DNA: TGTGCCAGCAGCACGACAGGGACCTACGAGCAGTACTTC. Protein sequence: CASSTTGTYEQYF.

The chain joins TRBV27 to TRBJ2-3, with 7 bases fitting TRBD2. Per germline, CDR1 MNHEY and CDR2 SMNVEV (reference sequence). With 0 bases clipped from V and 2 bases from J, the junction kept 8 bases outside the gene matches. The CDR3 covers 17 residues. The chain's CDR3 is CASSLSPLAVTTDTQYF. In nucleotides, the CDR3 is TGTGCCAGCAGTTTATCGCCTCTAGCGGTGACCACAGATACGCAGTATTTT.

The chain carries TRBV4-3 and TRBJ2-7, with D possibly being TRBD1 (5 bases). The CDR3 runs to 15 residues. V lost 2 bases and J lost 3, with 14 bases in between. Looked up from germline, CDR1 is LGHNA and CDR2 is YSLEER. For the CDR3, the DNA is TGCGCCAGCAGCCAAATGTTTGACAGAAACTACGAGCAGTACTTC. This gives the protein CASSQMFDRNYEQYF.

The CDR3 here is CASSTGQVPLNTEAFF. In DNA form, the CDR3 reads TGTGCCAGCAGCACAGGACAGGTCCCTCTGAACACTGAAGCTTTCTTT. The gene calls are TRBV5-4 and TRBJ1-1; 7 bases map to TRBD1. V was pared by 4 bases and J by 0 bases, with 9 bases of the junction left unmatched. The CDR3 loop spans 16 amino acids. Germline CDR1 is SGHNT and CDR2 is YYREEE (reference sequence).

V gene TRBV6-5 combines with J gene TRBJ1-4; D remains unclear. The V and J ends lost 3 bases and 5 bases respectively, with 13 bases between them. There are 15 residues in the CDR3. Per germline, CDR1 MNHEY and CDR2 SVGAGI. CDR3 region: CASSYRGDENEKLFF. The CDR3 nucleotides are TGTGCCAGCAGTTATCGGGGTGATGAGAATGAAAAACTGTTTTTT.

V and J are TRBV6-1 and TRBJ2-7, with D perhaps TRBD1 (6 bases). V dropped 1 base and J dropped 0 bases, with 13 bases sitting between them. The CDR3 has 16 residues. Germline assignment: CDR1 MNHNS and CDR2 SASEGT. CDR3 region: CASSEVLVDSSYEQYF. The CDR3 nucleotides read TGTGCCAGCAGTGAAGTGCTGGTGGACAGCTCCTACGAGCAGTACTTC.

The chain employs TRBV29-1 and TRBJ2-1; a possible D gene is TRBD1 (5 bases). Trimming cost V 5 bases and J 6 bases, with 14 bases left between them. The CDR3 length is 13 residues. CDR1 SQVTM and CDR2 ANQGSEA come from the germline V gene. The chain's CDR3 is CSVYPTVRNEQFF. CDR3 nucleotide sequence: TGCAGCGTTTACCCGACAGTCCGCAATGAGCAGTTCTTC.

This chain links TRBV5-5 with TRBJ2-7; D perhaps matches TRBD2 (5 bases). Germline V gene sequence: CDR1 SGHKS, CDR2 YYEKEE (reference sequence). With 0 bases removed from V and 3 bases from J, the gap between germline ends came to 7 bases. The CDR3 sequence is 13 residues long. CDR3 region: CASSLAGIYEQYF. DNA for the CDR3: TGTGCCAGCAGCTTGGCCGGGATCTACGAGCAGTACTTC.

The gene calls are TRBV4-1 and TRBJ2-7; TRBD2 matches 7 bases. Trimming cost V 0 bases and J 3 bases; bases outside gene matches: 8. CDR1 and CDR2 from the germline V gene are MGHRA and YSYEKL. The CDR3 has 16 residues. This CDR3 reads CASSQDSGLVVYEQYF. In DNA, the CDR3 is TGCGCCAGCAGCCAAGATAGCGGGTTAGTTGTCTACGAGCAGTACTTC.

The chain couples TRBV7-6 to TRBJ2-7; TRBD1 agrees at 7 bases. The CDR3 runs 15 residues. V lost 3 bases and J lost 6; bases outside the gene matches: 11. Looked up from germline, CDR1 is SGHVS and CDR2 is FNYEAQ. The DNA for the CDR3 is TGTGCCAGCAGCTTCGGACAGGTCCGCCAATCCGAGCAGTACTTC. Translated: CASSFGQVRQSEQYF.

The chain uses TRBV6-5 and TRBJ2-3; tentative D call: TRBD1 (6 bases). V was trimmed by 2 bases and J by 0 bases, leaving 12 bases between them. The CDR3 covers 16 residues. CDR1 is MNHEY, CDR2 SVGAGI, per germline. The CDR3 reads CASSYRQVPSTDTQYF. The CDR3 DNA reads TGTGCCAGCAGTTACCGACAGGTCCCTAGCACAGATACGCAGTATTTT.

The CDR3 DNA sequence: TGTGCCAGCAGCCCCTGGGGGGGGTCCGACGAGCAGTACTTC. Translation: CASSPWGGSDEQYF. The rearrangement uses TRBV7-2 and TRBJ2-5; TRBD2 agrees at 7 bases. Matching the DNA end better, TRBJ2-7 makes the J call doubtful. CDR1 is SGHTA and CDR2 is FQGNSA in the germline V gene. This CDR3 contains 14 residues.

The chain has TRBV2 and TRBJ2-6; no clear D. CDR1 is SNHLY and CDR2 is FYNNEI in the germline V gene. The length of the CDR3 is 13 residues. Trimming pared 11 bases from V and 12 bases from J, leaving 20 bases between. The CDR3, as DNA: TGTGCCTCCGGTTCGGAGCTCTTGACCGTCCTGACTTTC. Encoded protein: CASGSELLTVLTF.

The V call is TRBV6-5, the J call TRBJ2-7; 9 bases are a match to TRBD2. J gave up 4 bases and V 0 bases, and 7 bases lay outside the gene matches. The CDR3 loop spans 16 amino acids. Per germline, CDR1 MNHEY and CDR2 SVGAGI. Written as DNA, the CDR3 is TGTGCCAGCAGTTACTCCAGCGGGGGGATTTCTTACGAGCAGTACTTC. This codes for CASSYSSGGISYEQYF.